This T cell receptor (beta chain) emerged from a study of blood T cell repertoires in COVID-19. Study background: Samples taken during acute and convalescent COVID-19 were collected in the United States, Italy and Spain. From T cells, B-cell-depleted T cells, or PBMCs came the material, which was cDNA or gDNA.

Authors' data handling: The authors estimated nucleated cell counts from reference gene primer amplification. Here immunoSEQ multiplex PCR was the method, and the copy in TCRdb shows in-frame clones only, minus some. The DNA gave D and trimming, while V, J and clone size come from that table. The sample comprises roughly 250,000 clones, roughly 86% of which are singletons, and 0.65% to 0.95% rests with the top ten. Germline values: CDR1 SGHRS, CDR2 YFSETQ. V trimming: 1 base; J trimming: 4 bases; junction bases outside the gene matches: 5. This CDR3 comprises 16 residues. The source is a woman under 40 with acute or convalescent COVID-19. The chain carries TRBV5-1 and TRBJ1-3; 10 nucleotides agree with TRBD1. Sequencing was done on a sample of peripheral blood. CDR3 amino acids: CASSLTGTGVGNTIYF. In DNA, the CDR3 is TGCGCCAGCAGCTTGACCGGGACAGGGGTCGGAAACACCATATATTTT.